This T cell receptor beta chain was documented in a study of CD8 T cells in ankylosing spondylitis. Germline CDR1 reads MNHNS; CDR2 reads SASEGT. The CDR3 covers 13 residues. Between the trimmed V and J ends, which lost 7 bases and 6 bases, there was a span of 12 bases. This clonotype has more than one count but fewer than ten. As yet, its antigen is unknown. Overall study results and limits: Several highly homologous variants formed a TCR beta motif that appeared characteristic of ankylosing spondylitis blood. Disease-associated clones were reportedly significantly overrepresented in matched ankylosing spondylitis synovial fluid.

TCRdb recomputed calls from the 5' RACE reads with MiXCR, one row per CDR3 protein. This table holds around 480,000 distinct CDR3 sequences, about a sixth found once. The sample consisted of blood, either unsorted or a sorted T cell fraction (not recorded which). The rearrangement uses TRBV6-1 and TRBJ2-2; D remains ambiguous. The receptor was isolated from a male donor with ankylosing spondylitis. The CDR3 is CASTLRYPGELFF. The CDR3 coding sequence is TGTGCCAGCACCCTTCGGTATCCCGGGGAGCTGTTTTTT.